This entry lists 17 T cell receptor beta chains sequenced from one sample in a study of shared clonotypes between healthy human individuals. Naive CD8 cells comprised CD45RO-negative, CCR7-positively selected cells, excluding terminally differentiated effector memory CD45RA+ cells. The repertoire was sequenced with immunoSEQ multiplex PCR; TCRdb's copy has only in-frame clones and lacks some. The table shows around 1,900,000 clones, with 93% occurring only once. The source material was naive CD8+ T cells from PBMCs. These receptors came from a man aged 18-30 years in good health. Some clones in this sample may be carry-over from other donors' samples.

The V gene is TRBV10-3, the J gene TRBJ1-1, with D perhaps matching TRBD1 (6 bases). V lost 4 bases, J lost 1 base, and 10 bases lay in between. CDR1 and CDR2 (germline): ENHRY, SYGVKD. The CDR3 is 14 residues long. CDR3: CAISGGLPNTEAFF. Written as DNA, the CDR3 is TGTGCCATCAGTGGGGGGCTCCCGAACACTGAAGCTTTCTTT.

Points on this clone: Other DNA variants within this sample encode the same CDR3. The V and J genes are TRBV2 and TRBJ1-4, with TRBD1 identical over 9 bases. The CDR3 extends over 15 amino acids. The germline gives CDR1 SNHLY, CDR2 FYNNEI. Trimming took 4 bases from V and 7 from J; bases not matched to a gene: 7. The CDR3 reads CASSGRTGEGEKLFF. CDR3 coding DNA: TGTGCCAGCAGTGGGCGGACAGGGGAAGGTGAAAAACTGTTTTTT. Combining the CDR3 with reference TRBV2 and TRBJ1-4 gives the whole variable domain EPEVTQTPSHQVTQMGQEVILRCVPISNHLYFYWYRQILGQKVEFLVSFYNNEISEKSEIFDDQFSVERPDGSNFTLKIRSTKLEDSAMYFCASSGRTGEGEKLFFGSGTQLSVL.

The chain employs TRBV7-8 and TRBJ1-1, with D unclear. V gave up 3 bases and J gave up 9 bases, with 11 bases separating them. CDR3 size: 12 residues. CDR1 and CDR2 (germline): SGHVS, FQNEAQ. The CDR3 region is CASSLGGPQAFF. The CDR3 DNA reads as TGTGCCAGCAGCTTGGGAGGACCGCAAGCTTTCTTT.

The rearrangement links TRBV5-6 to TRBJ2-3; D is ambiguous. The CDR3 loop spans 14 amino acids. V dropped 0 bases and J dropped 0 bases, with 5 bases sitting between them. Per germline, CDR1 SGHDT and CDR2 YYEEEE. The DNA for the CDR3 is TGTGCCAGCAGCTTGGTCGAAAGCACAGATACGCAGTATTTT. As protein: CASSLVESTDTQYF.

The rearrangement uses TRBV12-5 and TRBJ2-2, with D unclear. Germline V gene sequence: CDR1 LGHNT, CDR2 FRNRAP. CDR3 size: 13 residues. Trimming left V 6 bases short and J 4 bases short, with 9 bases between. In DNA, the CDR3 is TGTGCTAGTGGCCGCGACGGCACCGGGGAGCTGTTTTTT. Its translation is CASGRDGTGELFF.

The V call is TRBV11-1, the J call TRBJ2-1, with 11 bases matching TRBD2. CDR3 length: 18 amino acids. The germline gives CDR1 SGHAT, CDR2 FQDESV (reference sequence). V was clipped by 5 bases and J by 4 bases; unmatched bases: 13. The CDR3 region is CASSPASPTSGKYNEQFF. The CDR3 DNA follows: TGTGCCAGCAGCCCCGCGAGCCCGACTAGCGGGAAATACAATGAGCAGTTCTTC. Looking up the rest from reference TRBV11-1 and TRBJ2-1 gives the full variable domain: EAEVAQSPRYKITEKSQAVAFWCDPISGHATLYWYRQILGQGPELLVQFQDESVVDDSQLPKDRFSAERLKGVDSTLKIQPAELGDSAMYLCASSPASPTSGKYNEQFFGPGTRLTVL.

This chain links TRBV7-9 with TRBJ1-1; D remains unclear. CDR1 SEHNR and CDR2 FQNEAQ come from the germline V gene (reference sequence). With 3 bases removed from V and 3 bases from J, the gap between germline ends came to 8 bases. CDR3 length: 13 residues. This CDR3 reads CASSLRWDTEAFF. CDR3 bases: TGTGCCAGCAGCTTGAGATGGGACACTGAAGCTTTCTTT.

V is TRBV28 and J is TRBJ2-7; D possibly corresponds to TRBD2 (5 bases). Germline V gives CDR1 MDHEN, CDR2 SYDVKM. Trimming left V 5 bases short and J 6 bases short, with 17 bases between. The CDR3 sequence is 14 residues long. In DNA form, the CDR3 reads TGTGCCAGCAGTCACCACGAGGGAGTGGCCGAGCAGTACTTC. Residues: CASSHHEGVAEQYF.

The V gene is TRBV14, the J gene TRBJ2-3; 9 nucleotides match TRBD1. The germline gives CDR1 SGHDN, CDR2 FVKESK. This CDR3 is built from 17 residues. J lost 4 bases, V lost 4 bases, and 12 bases had no gene match. In DNA form, the CDR3 reads TGTGCCAGCAGCCTTCCGGGCGCAGGGACAGGGCCAGATACGCAGTATTTT. It encodes CASSLPGAGTGPDTQYF.

The J gene is TRBJ2-3, the V gene TRBV6-5; D is unresolved. Trimming cost V 0 bases and J 3 bases, with 13 bases left between them. CDR3 size: 16 residues. The germline gives CDR1 MNHEY, CDR2 SVGAGI. CDR3: CASSYSLPLGTDTQYF. The CDR3 coding sequence is TGTGCCAGCAGTTACTCGCTCCCCCTCGGGACAGATACGCAGTATTTT.

This chain connects TRBV27 to TRBJ2-5; 9 bases line up with TRBD1. The germline V gene encodes CDR1 MNHEY and CDR2 SMNVEV (reference sequence). The CDR3 is 18 residues long. The J segment lost 2 bases and the V segment lost 5 bases, leaving 15 bases of the junction unmatched. This CDR3 reads CASSNVPGQGNPQETQYF. The DNA of the CDR3 is TGTGCCAGCAGTAATGTCCCGGGACAGGGAAACCCTCAAGAGACCCAGTACTTC.

The chain recombines TRBV4-1 with TRBJ2-3, with D perhaps assigned TRBD1 or TRBD2 (5 bases each). Germline CDR1 reads MGHRA; CDR2 reads YSYEKL. The CDR3 loop spans 14 amino acids. The V end lost 8 bases, the J end lost 2 bases, and 14 bases lay between the germline ends. In DNA form, the CDR3 reads TGCGCCAGCTCCGGGACGCCGAACACAGATACGCAGTATTTT. Amino acids: CASSGTPNTDTQYF.

The chain is built from TRBV2 and TRBJ2-7, with a tentative D call TRBD2 (6 bases). With 5 bases removed from V and 4 bases from J, the gap between germline ends came to 12 bases. The CDR3 has 13 amino acids. Per the germline V gene, CDR1 is SNHLY and CDR2 is FYNNEI. CDR3 residues: CASSPGVGYEQYF. CDR3 nucleotide sequence: TGTGCCAGCAGTCCGGGGGTGGGATACGAGCAGTACTTC.

The chain carries TRBV30 and TRBJ1-1; D may be TRBD1 (5 bases). There are 13 residues in the CDR3. Germline V gene sequence: CDR1 GTSNPN, CDR2 SVGIG (reference sequence). V lost 3 bases to trimming and J lost 5 bases, with 13 bases between them. The CDR3 DNA is TGTGCCTGGAGCGGGGTCCGGGGGACTGAAGCTTTCTTT. Its protein product is CAWSGVRGTEAFF.

As to this clone: The same CDR3 arises from other DNA sequences in this sample as well. The rearrangement links TRBV6-6 to TRBJ1-1; D gene ambiguous. This CDR3 is 14 amino acids long. V lost 2 bases and J 0 bases, leaving 7 bases between the germline ends. From germline, CDR1 is MNHNY and CDR2 SVGAGI (reference sequence). As DNA, the CDR3 is TGTGCCAGCAGTTACGACGGATTGAACACTGAAGCTTTCTTT. Its protein product is CASSYDGLNTEAFF.

V usage is TRBV19 and J usage is TRBJ2-2; tentative D call: TRBD1 (6 bases). The V end lost 0 bases, the J end lost 4 bases, and 15 bases lay between the germline ends. Per germline, CDR1 LNHDA and CDR2 SQIVND (reference sequence). The CDR3 totals 17 residues. Written as DNA, the CDR3 is TGTGCCAGTAGTATAGATCCACAGGGACCGGCCACCGGGGAGCTGTTTTTT. As protein: CASSIDPQGPATGELFF. The full variable domain, rest sourced from reference TRBV19 and TRBJ2-2, is DGGITQSPKYLFRKEGQNVTLSCEQNLNHDAMYWYRQDPGQGLRLIYYSQIVNDFQKGDIAEGYSVSREKKESFPLTVTSAQKNPTAFYLCASSIDPQGPATGELFFGEGSRLTVL.

V and J are TRBV28 and TRBJ1-2; D ambiguous. Trimming removed 6 bases from V and 4 bases from J, with 12 bases in between. This CDR3 has 13 residues. Germline CDR1 is MDHEN and CDR2 is SYDVKM. CDR3 amino acids: CASRPLAPYGYTF. The CDR3 DNA sequence: TGTGCCAGCAGGCCCCTAGCCCCCTATGGCTACACCTTC.